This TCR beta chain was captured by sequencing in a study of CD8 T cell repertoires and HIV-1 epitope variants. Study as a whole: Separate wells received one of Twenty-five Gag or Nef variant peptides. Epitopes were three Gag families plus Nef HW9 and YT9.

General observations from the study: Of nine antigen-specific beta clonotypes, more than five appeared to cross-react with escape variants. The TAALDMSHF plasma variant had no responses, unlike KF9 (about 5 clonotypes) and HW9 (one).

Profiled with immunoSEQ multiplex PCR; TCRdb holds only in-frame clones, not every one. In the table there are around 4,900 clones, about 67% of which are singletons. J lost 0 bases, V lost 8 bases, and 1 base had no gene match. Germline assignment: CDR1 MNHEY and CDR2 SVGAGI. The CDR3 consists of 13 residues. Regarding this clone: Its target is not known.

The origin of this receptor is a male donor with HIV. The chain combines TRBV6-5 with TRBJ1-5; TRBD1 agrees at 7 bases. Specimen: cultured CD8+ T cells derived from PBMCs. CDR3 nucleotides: TGTGCCAGCGGACAGGTTAGCAATCAGCCCCAGCATTTT. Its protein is CASGQVSNQPQHF.